The T cell receptor (beta chain) described here comes from a study of blood T cell repertoires in COVID-19. Trimming pared 0 bases from V and 6 bases from J, leaving 15 bases between. Germline V CDR1 and CDR2: LGHDT, YNNKEL (reference sequence). CDR3 length: 16 amino acids. Original processing notes: From reference gene primer amplification, estimates of nucleated cell counts were derived. Clones were sequenced by immunoSEQ multiplex PCR, and TCRdb holds only the in-frame ones, with some missing. From that table come the V and J calls and clone size; the DNA was used to work out D and trimming. The sample holds 65,000 to 95,000 clones, roughly 77% seen once.

The sequence derives from a man aged 45-60 years with active or convalescent COVID-19. The sequenced sample consisted of peripheral blood. The chain uses TRBV3-1 (or the pseudogene TRBV3-2) and TRBJ2-1, with D maybe TRBD2 (5 bases). The CDR3 here is CASSQDKGFGGNEQFF. Written as DNA, the CDR3 is TGTGCCAGCAGCCAAGATAAGGGATTCGGAGGCAATGAGCAGTTCTTC.